The entry below gives a single T cell receptor (beta chain) sequence along with its context. Its antigen remains unknown. V trimming: 7 bases; J trimming: 5 bases; junction bases outside the gene matches: 13. The CDR3 is 16 residues long. One entry per CDR3 protein, called by TCRdb with MiXCR from the 5' RACE reads. The table lists some 420,000 distinct CDR3 sequences, about 17% of them singletons, with over 15% in the top ten. This specimen belongs to a study of T cells after yellow fever vaccination. Turning to the study itself: Fractions of limited cellularity were prepared by means of SMART-Seq v4 Ultra Low Input. Findings of the study overall: FACS-sorted repertoires could contain abundant clonotypes contaminating from the bulk population. Weaker, the secondary response had a peak occurring faster, on day 5 versus 15. Among primary-vaccination clones, most reappeared after the booster, at just under 98% for CD4 and around 91% for CD8.

This receptor was taken from a man between 18 and 29 years old who received the YFV17D yellow fever vaccine. Sequencing was performed on PBMCs, taken before the yellow fever booster vaccination. The V call is TRBV12-3 or TRBV12-4, the J call TRBJ1-1; 10 bases are a match to TRBD1. The CDR3 DNA is TGTGCCAGCAAACAAATCGGGACAGGGGATGAGACTGAAGCTTTCTTT. The encoded protein is CASKQIGTGDETEAFF.